These 11 T cell receptor beta chains were sequenced from one sample in a study of blood T cells in healthy people across ages. A sample-barcoded 5' primer and a J-beta primer mix were used in a second PCR of roughly 7 to 11 cycles. TCRdb re-called the 5' RACE reads with MiXCR, one entry per CDR3 protein. The sample records hundreds of thousands of distinct CDR3 sequences, around 25% being singletons. The data were also submitted as part of a second study, on T cells of mothers and their children.

The sequencing input was blood. These receptor sequences come from a boy between 10 and 17 years old in good health.

There are a few counts of this clonotype. The chain is built from TRBV7-3 and TRBJ2-7; D is ambiguous. The CDR3 has 13 residues. From germline, CDR1 is SGHTA and CDR2 FQGTGA. V lost 1 base, J lost 4 bases, and 8 bases lay in between. CDR3 bases: TGTGCCAGCAGCTTAATTCCCGAATACGAGCAGTACTTC. This encodes CASSLIPEYEQYF.

The chain joins TRBV20-1 to TRBJ2-7; D remains ambiguous. Germline V gives CDR1 DFQATT, CDR2 SNEGSKA (reference sequence). The ends were cut back, 2 bases at V and 1 base at J, with 15 bases in the middle. The CDR3 contains 15 residues. CDR3 loop: CSARLSQAPSYEQYF. The DNA for the CDR3 is TGCAGTGCTAGATTGAGTCAGGCACCTTCCTACGAGCAGTACTTC.

The chain is built from TRBV5-1 and TRBJ2-3, with a tentative D call TRBD1 (7 bases). There are 14 residues in the CDR3. CDR1 SGHRS and CDR2 YFSETQ come from the germline V gene. V was shortened by 4 bases and J by 4 bases, with 13 bases between the two germline ends. CDR3 protein: CASSPDRDSDTQYF. CDR3 coding DNA: TGCGCCAGCAGCCCCGACAGGGACTCAGATACGCAGTATTTT. Variable domain in full (rest from reference TRBV5-1 and TRBJ2-3): KAGVTQTPRYLIKTRGQQVTLSCSPISGHRSVSWYQQTPGQGLQFLFEYFSETQRNKGNFPGRFSGRQFSNSRSEMNVSTLELGDSALYLCASSPDRDSDTQYFGPGTRLTVL.

This clonotype was counted a few times. The V gene is TRBV20-1, the J gene TRBJ2-7; D may be TRBD2 (6 bases). The length of the CDR3 is 14 residues. Germline lookup yields CDR1 DFQATT and CDR2 SNEGSKA (reference sequence). V was shortened by 0 bases and J by 4 bases, with 13 bases between the two germline ends. CDR3 DNA: TGCAGTGCTAGAGATCGGGTGGGGGGATACGAGCAGTACTTC. Protein: CSARDRVGGYEQYF.

This clonotype was found a few times. J is TRBJ2-4 and V is TRBV18, with D hard to call. Trimming cost V 0 bases and J 4 bases, with 7 bases left between them. Germline assignment: CDR1 KGHSH and CDR2 LQKENI. The CDR3 is 14 amino acids. CDR3 DNA sequence: TGTGCCAGCTCACCACCGTCGCAGAAAAACATTCAGTACTTC. Its protein product is CASSPPSQKNIQYF.

This clonotype was observed a handful of times. For the CDR3, the DNA is TGTGCCAGCAGCTTGTACGGGGCTCAGGGCTATGGCTACACCTTC. Amino acids: CASSLYGAQGYGYTF. The V gene is TRBV5-5, the J gene TRBJ1-2, with D perhaps matching TRBD1 (5 bases). The V end was cut by 1 base, the J end by 4 bases, with 14 bases between. Per germline, CDR1 SGHKS and CDR2 YYEKEE (reference sequence). The CDR3 has 15 residues.

The rearrangement links TRBV7-9 to TRBJ2-1; the D gene is possibly TRBD2 (6 bases). This CDR3 has 14 residues. Germline loops: CDR1 SEHNR, CDR2 FQNEAQ (reference sequence). The V gene lost 2 bases and the J gene lost 7 bases, with 12 bases spanning the gap. The CDR3 DNA is TGTGCCAGCAGCTTAACGGGAGAGTTAAATGAGCAGTTCTTC. Translating it yields CASSLTGELNEQFF.

V and J are TRBV7-9 and TRBJ1-2; no reliable D call. The germline V gene encodes CDR1 SEHNR and CDR2 FQNEAQ (reference sequence). This CDR3 region has 13 residues. V lost 5 bases and J 4 bases, leaving 11 bases between the germline ends. CDR3 DNA sequence: TGTGCCAGCAGCCCCGCCCCTGGCTATGGCTACACCTTC. Protein sequence: CASSPAPGYGYTF.

This rearrangement joins TRBV7-3 to TRBJ2-5; possible D gene TRBD2, 6 bases. Trimming cost V 1 base and J 10 bases, with 19 bases left between them. CDR3 length equals 15 residues. Germline CDR1 reads SGHTA; CDR2 reads FQGTGA. The CDR3 nucleotides are TGTGCCAGCAGCTTAAATCCCGGAGGGGCGTCGGACCAGTACTTC. Its protein is CASSLNPGGASDQYF.

This clonotype was picked up one time. The genes are TRBV10-3 and TRBJ2-1; D is unclear. The assigned J gene may be wrong: the sequence end matches TRBJ2-5 better. The CDR3 is made up of 12 amino acids. The V gene's germline CDR1 is ENHRY and CDR2 SYGVKD. CDR3 residues: CAISDLIETQYF. CDR3 in DNA: TGTGCCATCAGTGATCTGATAGAGACCCAGTACTTC.

The chain couples TRBV7-2 to TRBJ2-3; D unresolved. Between the trimmed V and J ends, which lost 2 bases and 6 bases, there was a span of 18 bases. Germline assignment: CDR1 SGHTA and CDR2 FQGNSA. The CDR3 has 16 amino acids. The CDR3 region is CASSLFLSRRYDTQYF. CDR3 coding DNA: TGTGCCAGCAGCTTATTCCTTTCACGCCGTTACGATACGCAGTATTTT.